Below, 18 T cell receptor beta chains from the same sample are listed, as sequenced in a study of control samples from healthy donors and cancer patients. This table comes from immunoSEQ multiplex PCR, and its TCRdb copy is limited to in-frame clones, with some not included. The repertoire holds approximately 86,000 clones, with 93% as singletons. Source material: blood. Receptors were obtained from a woman in her twenties or thirties in good health.

The chain joins TRBV5-5 to TRBJ1-5, with 9 bases lining up with TRBD1. Trimming at V came to 4 bases and at J to 2 bases, leaving 4 bases not matched to a gene. Germline assignment: CDR1 SGHKS and CDR2 YYEKEE (reference sequence). This CDR3 has 15 amino acids. The CDR3 spells CASSGTGRGNQPQHF. The CDR3 nucleotides read TGTGCCAGCAGCGGGACAGGGAGGGGCAATCAGCCCCAGCATTTT. Full variable domain (missing parts from reference TRBV5-5 and TRBJ1-5): DAGVTQSPTHLIKTRGQQVTLRCSPISGHKSVSWYQQVLGQGPQFIFQYYEKEERGRGNFPDRFSARQFPNYSSELNVNALLLGDSALYLCASSGTGRGNQPQHFGDGTRLSIL.

The chain recombines TRBV6-5 with TRBJ1-3; D unclear. Trimming removed 8 bases from V and 3 bases from J, with 8 bases in between. The CDR3 extends over 12 amino acids. Germline assignment: CDR1 MNHEY and CDR2 SVGAGI. The CDR3 sequence: CASRRDGNTIYF. The CDR3 DNA sequence: TGTGCCAGCCGGAGAGATGGAAACACCATATATTTT.

The V and J genes are TRBV7-9 and TRBJ2-3; no reliable D call. This CDR3 is 14 amino acids long. Germline V gene lookup returns CDR1 SEHNR and CDR2 FQNEAQ (reference sequence). With 0 bases removed from V and 2 bases from J, the gap between germline ends came to 6 bases. The CDR3 spells CASSLAGYTDTQYF. The CDR3 DNA sequence: TGTGCCAGCAGCTTAGCAGGGTACACAGATACGCAGTATTTT.

The V gene is TRBV27, the J gene TRBJ2-2; 9 bases match TRBD2. Trimming removed 1 base from V and 4 bases from J; junction bases left unmatched: 1. Per the germline V gene, CDR1 is MNHEY and CDR2 is SMNVEV (reference sequence). This CDR3 comprises 15 residues. CDR3 protein: CASSLLAGATGELFF. In DNA form, the CDR3 reads TGTGCCAGCAGTTTATTAGCGGGAGCCACCGGGGAGCTGTTTTTT.

The chain has TRBV27 and TRBJ1-6; D is unclear. V was pared by 0 bases and J by 7 bases, with 4 bases between. The CDR3 totals 13 residues. Germline V gives CDR1 MNHEY, CDR2 SMNVEV (reference sequence). The CDR3 is CASSLSVNSPLHF. In DNA, the CDR3 is TGTGCCAGCAGTTTATCGGTAAATTCACCCCTCCACTTT.

The chain recombines TRBV27 with TRBJ2-6; no clear D. The CDR3 is 14 residues long. Looked up from germline, CDR1 is MNHEY and CDR2 is SMNVEV (reference sequence). V lost 0 bases, J lost 2 bases, and 2 bases lay in between. DNA for the CDR3: TGTGCCAGCAGTTTATCTGCTGGGGCCAACGTCCTGACTTTC. Translated, it gives CASSLSAGANVLTF.

This clone occurred once. The sample carries other DNA sequences with the same CDR3. The CDR3 spells CASSGQGYEQYF. The DNA of the CDR3 is TGTGCCAGCAGTGGCCAAGGCTACGAGCAGTACTTC. The V and J genes are TRBV2 and TRBJ2-7; D call uncertain. V dropped 4 bases and J dropped 3 bases, with 7 bases sitting between them. Germline V gives CDR1 SNHLY, CDR2 FYNNEI. The CDR3 totals 12 residues.

The rearrangement uses TRBV7-2 and TRBJ2-2, with D possibly being TRBD2 (6 bases). The germline V and J ends were trimmed by 6 bases and 5 bases, with 19 bases remaining between them. The V gene's germline CDR1 is SGHTA and CDR2 FQGNSA. The CDR3 is 16 residues long. CDR3 DNA: TGTGCCAGCAGTTTCCCCCGACTAGGGAGAACCGGGGAGCTGTTTTTT. It specifies CASSFPRLGRTGELFF.

This clone has just a few counts. The V call is TRBV3-1 (or the pseudogene TRBV3-2), the J call TRBJ2-1; possible D gene TRBD2, 6 bases. The ends were cut back, 1 base at V and 8 bases at J, with 21 bases in the middle. This CDR3 comprises 17 residues. Germline lookup yields CDR1 LGHDT and CDR2 YNNKEL (reference sequence). The CDR3 loop reads CASSQAQTGTLVDEQFF. DNA for the CDR3: TGTGCCAGCAGCCAAGCTCAAACCGGGACTTTAGTCGATGAGCAGTTCTTC.

This clone came up once. J is TRBJ2-2 and V is TRBV6-5; 7 nucleotides line up with TRBD2. With V trimmed by 7 bases and J by 5 bases, 10 bases remained unmatched. Germline V gene data show CDR1 as MNHEY and CDR2 as SVGAGI. The CDR3 has 15 amino acids. The CDR3 nucleotides are TGTGCCAGCATCATCTCTGGGGGGGGGACCGGGGAGCTGTTTTTT. Translating gives CASIISGGGTGELFF.

The chain links TRBV29-1 to TRBJ1-2; perhaps TRBD1 as D (6 bases). This CDR3 region has 13 residues. Germline V gene sequence: CDR1 SQVTM, CDR2 ANQGSEA. V gave up 5 bases and J gave up 4 bases, with 14 bases separating them. The CDR3 DNA reads as TGCAGCGTTCTACAGGGAACGGGCTATGGCTACACCTTC. Translating it yields CSVLQGTGYGYTF. The whole variable domain, filled in from reference TRBV29-1 and TRBJ1-2, reads SAVISQKPSRDICQRGTSLTIQCQVDSQVTMMFWYRQQPGQSLTLIATANQGSEATYESGFVIDKFPISRPNLTFSTLTVSNMSPEDSSIYLCSVLQGTGYGYTFGSGTRLTVV.

The rearrangement joins TRBV27 to TRBJ2-1; 9 bases are a match to TRBD2. The germline V gene has CDR1 MNHEY and CDR2 SMNVEV (reference sequence). V lost 6 bases to trimming and J lost 6 bases; unmatched junction nucleotides: 6. The CDR3 consists of 14 residues. The CDR3: CASRSSGRINEQFF. The CDR3 DNA reads as TGTGCCAGCAGATCCAGCGGGAGGATCAATGAGCAGTTCTTC.

The J gene is TRBJ2-7, the V gene TRBV5-8; 9 nucleotides align to TRBD2. V was clipped by 3 bases and J by 2 bases; unmatched bases: 12. Germline CDR1 and CDR2: SGHTS and YDEGEE. This CDR3 spans 17 amino acids. Here the CDR3 reads CASSWDLAGAHPYEQYF. The CDR3 nucleotides read TGTGCCAGCAGCTGGGACTTAGCGGGAGCGCACCCCTACGAGCAGTACTTC.

The chain joins TRBV20-1 to TRBJ2-1; D call uncertain. The CDR3 has 11 amino acids. Germline CDR1 DFQATT, CDR2 SNEGSKA (reference sequence). V was trimmed by 2 bases and J by 4 bases, leaving 3 bases between them. This chain's CDR3 is CSARKYNEQFF. The CDR3 coding sequence is TGCAGTGCTAGAAAGTACAATGAGCAGTTCTTC.

The genes are TRBV5-1 and TRBJ1-2; tentatively, D is TRBD1 (5 bases). Looked up from germline, CDR1 is SGHRS and CDR2 is YFSETQ. The V end lost 4 bases, the J end lost 6 bases, and 13 bases lay between the germline ends. This CDR3 contains 13 residues. In DNA form, the CDR3 reads TGCGCCAGCAGCGTTGGGACCCAAGATGGCTACACCTTC. As protein: CASSVGTQDGYTF.

The DNA for the CDR3 is TGTGCCAGCAGCTTGGTCTATAAGACAGGGAGGAAGGAAAAACTGTTTTTT. Protein product: CASSLVYKTGRKEKLFF. V is TRBV5-6 and J is TRBJ1-4, with 7 bases fitting TRBD1. With 0 bases clipped from V and 8 bases from J, the junction kept 13 bases outside the gene matches. The CDR3 totals 17 residues. CDR1 and CDR2 (germline): SGHDT, YYEEEE. The full variable domain, rest sourced from reference TRBV5-6 and TRBJ1-4, is DAGVTQSPTHLIKTRGQQVTLRCSPKSGHDTVSWYQQALGQGPQFIFQYYEEEERQRGNFPDRFSGHQFPNYSSELNVNALLLGDSALYLCASSLVYKTGRKEKLFFGSGTQLSVL.

J is TRBJ2-1 and V is TRBV27; 11 positions agree with TRBD2. CDR3 length equals 18 residues. In germline, CDR1 is MNHEY, CDR2 SMNVEV (reference sequence). With 2 bases clipped from V and 1 base from J, the junction kept 7 bases outside the gene matches. The CDR3 reads CASSLRTGLAGSYNEQFF. The DNA for the CDR3 is TGTGCCAGCAGTTTACGTACCGGACTAGCGGGTTCCTACAATGAGCAGTTCTTC.

This clone was counted once. The chain carries TRBV6-2 or TRBV6-3 and TRBJ1-2, with 7 bases that match TRBD1. Trimming at V came to 2 bases and at J to 8 bases, leaving 8 bases not matched to a gene. Germline loops: CDR1 MNHEY, CDR2 SVGEGT. The CDR3 has 14 residues. The CDR3 DNA follows: TGTGCCAGCAGTTACCCTCAGGGGGTTGGAGGCTACACCTTC. It encodes CASSYPQGVGGYTF.